Included here is one T cell receptor beta chain sequence, with context. Its antigen remains unknown. This entry is derived from a study of T cell responses to AZD1222 COVID-19 vaccine. Overall study context: Whether given at about 4 or about 12 weeks, second doses were pooled. Whole-study findings and limits: AZD1222 recipients seropositive at baseline numbered only five or six.

Here immunoSEQ multiplex PCR was the method, and the copy in TCRdb shows in-frame clones only, minus some. The table lists around 130,000 clones, roughly 92% of them singletons. The germline CDR1 and CDR2 sequences are MDHEN and SYDVKM. The length of the CDR3 is 15 residues. With 7 bases clipped from V and 11 bases from J, the junction kept 13 bases outside the gene matches. The sequencing here drew on peripheral blood, taken on day 0 of AZD1222 vaccination. The TCR sequence derives from an adult in good health. This chain uses TRBV28 with TRBJ1-6; the match to TRBD1 covers 8 bases. The CDR3, as DNA: TGTGCCAGCACTAGGACAGGGTACTACGTTACACCCCTCCACTTT. Translating gives CASTRTGYYVTPLHF.